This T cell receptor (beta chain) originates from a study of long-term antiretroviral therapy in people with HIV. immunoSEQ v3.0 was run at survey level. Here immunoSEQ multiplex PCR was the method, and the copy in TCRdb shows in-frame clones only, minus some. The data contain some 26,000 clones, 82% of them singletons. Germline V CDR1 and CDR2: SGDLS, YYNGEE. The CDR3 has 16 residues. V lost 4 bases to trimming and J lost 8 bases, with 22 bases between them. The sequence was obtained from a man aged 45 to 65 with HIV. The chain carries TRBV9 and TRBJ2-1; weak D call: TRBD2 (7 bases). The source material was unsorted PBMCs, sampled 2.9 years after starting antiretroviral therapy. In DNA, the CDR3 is TGTGCCAGCAGCCCATCTGGGGGGGGGCCCTTCGATGAGCAGTTCTTC. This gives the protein CASSPSGGGPFDEQFF.